This is a list of T cell receptor beta chains from one sample in a study of blood T cell repertoires in COVID-19. TCRdb's copy holds only in-frame clones and misses some; the assay was immunoSEQ multiplex PCR. The data hold roughly 270,000 clones, with around 85% observed a single time. Sequenced material: PBMCs or T cells enriched from blood (not recorded which). These receptors were taken from a woman aged 45-65 years who had recovered from COVID-19. The CDR3 runs from the conserved cysteine through the conserved F or W. D genes are given only for firm matches. Not all rows give a size; the values are once, few, many and, for expanded clones, a class.

>TRBJ2-5|TRBV6-6|.|TRBD2
CASRPGGAGETQYF
TGTGCCAGCAGACCCGGGGGGGCCGGGGAGACCCAGTACTTC
>TRBJ2-3|TRBV9|.|TRBD2
CASSLAGRTDTQYF
TGTGCCAGCAGCCTAGCGGGAAGAACAGATACGCAGTATTTT
>TRBJ1-5|TRBV7-6|.|.
CASSLEPGGSNQPQHF
TGTGCCAGCAGCTTAGAGCCCGGGGGTAGCAATCAGCCCCAGCATTTT
>TRBJ2-6|TRBV19|.|.
CASSPSGHSAPLSGANVLTF
TGTGCCAGTAGTCCCTCGGGACATTCCGCTCCTCTCTCTGGGGCCAACGTCCTGACTTTC
>TRBJ2-5|TRBV13|.|TRBD2
CASSLRRTSGIETQYF
TGTGCCAGCAGCCTCCGACGGACTAGCGGGATAGAGACCCAGTACTTC
>TRBJ1-4|TRBV11-2|once|.
CASSVRGASLEKLFF
TGTGCCAGCAGTGTTCGGGGGGCTTCCTTGGAAAAACTGTTTTTT
>TRBJ1-5|TRBV7-9|.|.
CASSHGLQGNQPQHF
TGTGCCAGCAGCCACGGACTTCAGGGCAATCAGCCCCAGCATTTT
>TRBJ1-3|TRBV7-9|.|.
CASSLARDGNTIYF
TGTGCCAGCAGCTTAGCCAGGGATGGAAACACCATATATTTT
>TRBJ2-2|TRBV19|.|TRBD2
CAISDSGSRAGTGELFF
TGTGCCATCTCGGATAGCGGGTCCCGCGCGGGGACCGGGGAGCTGTTTTTT
>TRBJ2-3|TRBV19|.|TRBD2
CASSISGAFTDTQYF
TGTGCCAGTAGTATTAGCGGGGCGTTCACAGATACGCAGTATTTT
>TRBJ2-3|TRBV10-1|.|TRBD2
CASSDPSGSLDTQYF
TGCGCCAGCAGTGACCCTAGCGGGAGTCTAGATACGCAGTATTTT
>TRBJ2-1|TRBV11-3|many|.
CASSLGRLDKQFF
TGTGCCAGCAGCTTGGGGCGACTCGATAAGCAGTTCTTC
>TRBJ1-4|TRBV18|once|.
CASSPQGAANEKLFF
TGTGCCAGCTCACCACAAGGGGCGGCTAATGAAAAACTGTTTTTT
>TRBJ2-2|TRBV7-2|.|TRBD2
CASIETSGRAWVGELFF
TGTGCCAGCATCGAGACTAGCGGGAGGGCCTGGGTCGGGGAGCTGTTTTTT
>TRBJ2-7|TRBV28|.|TRBD1
CASFRLVYRGVKPYGQYF
TGTGCCAGCTTCCGTTTGGTCTACAGGGGGGTAAAACCGTACGGGCAGTACTTC
>TRBJ2-1|TRBV24-1|.|TRBD2
CATSDFQRGRNEQFF
TGTGCCACCAGTGATTTCCAGCGGGGAAGGAATGAGCAGTTCTTC
>TRBJ2-3|TRBV20-1|once|TRBD2
CSASLRDYRADTQYF
TGCAGTGCTAGTCTCCGGGACTATCGAGCAGATACGCAGTATTTT